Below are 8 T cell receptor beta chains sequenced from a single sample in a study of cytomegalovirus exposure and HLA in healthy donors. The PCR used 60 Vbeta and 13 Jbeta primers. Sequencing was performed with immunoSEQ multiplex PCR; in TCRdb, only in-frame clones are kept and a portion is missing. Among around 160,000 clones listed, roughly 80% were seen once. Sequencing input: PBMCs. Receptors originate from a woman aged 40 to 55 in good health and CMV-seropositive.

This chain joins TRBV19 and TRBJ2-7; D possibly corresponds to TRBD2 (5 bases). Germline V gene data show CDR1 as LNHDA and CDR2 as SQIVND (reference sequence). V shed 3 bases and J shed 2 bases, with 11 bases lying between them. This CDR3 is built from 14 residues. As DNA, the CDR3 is TGTGCCAGTAGTATCCTATACGGGACCTACGAGCAGTACTTC. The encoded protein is CASSILYGTYEQYF.

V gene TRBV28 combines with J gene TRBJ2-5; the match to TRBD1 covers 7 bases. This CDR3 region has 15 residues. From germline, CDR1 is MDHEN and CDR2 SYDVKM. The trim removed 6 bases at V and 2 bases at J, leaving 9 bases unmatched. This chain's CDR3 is CASRGGGTAQETQYF. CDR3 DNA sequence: TGTGCCAGCAGAGGGGGTGGGACAGCGCAAGAGACCCAGTACTTC.

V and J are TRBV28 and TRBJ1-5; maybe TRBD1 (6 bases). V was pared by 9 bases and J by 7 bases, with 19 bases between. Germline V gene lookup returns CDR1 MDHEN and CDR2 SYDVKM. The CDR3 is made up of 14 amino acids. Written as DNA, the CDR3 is TGTGCCAGTTCCGAGGGGGGGGCGGTACAGCCCCAGCATTTT. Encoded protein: CASSEGGAVQPQHF. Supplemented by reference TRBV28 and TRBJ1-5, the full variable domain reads DVKVTQSSRYLVKRTGEKVFLECVQDMDHENMFWYRQDPGLGLRLIYFSYDVKMKEKGDIPEGYSVSREKKERFSLILESASTNQTSMYLCASSEGGAVQPQHFGDGTRLSIL.

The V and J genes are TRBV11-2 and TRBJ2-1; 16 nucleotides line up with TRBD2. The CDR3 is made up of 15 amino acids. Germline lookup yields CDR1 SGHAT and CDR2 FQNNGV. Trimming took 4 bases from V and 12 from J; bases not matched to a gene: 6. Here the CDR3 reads CASSSGTSGRVGQFF. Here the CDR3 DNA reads TGTGCCAGCAGCTCCGGGACTAGCGGGAGGGTCGGGCAGTTCTTC.

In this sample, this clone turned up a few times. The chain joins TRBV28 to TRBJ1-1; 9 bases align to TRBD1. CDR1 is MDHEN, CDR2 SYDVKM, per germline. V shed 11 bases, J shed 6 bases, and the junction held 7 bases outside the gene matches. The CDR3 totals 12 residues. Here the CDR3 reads CAVGDREAEAFF. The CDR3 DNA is TGTGCCGTAGGGGACAGGGAGGCTGAAGCTTTCTTT. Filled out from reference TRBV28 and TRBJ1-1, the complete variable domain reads DVKVTQSSRYLVKRTGEKVFLECVQDMDHENMFWYRQDPGLGLRLIYFSYDVKMKEKGDIPEGYSVSREKKERFSLILESASTNQTSMYLCAVGDREAEAFFGQGTRLTVV.

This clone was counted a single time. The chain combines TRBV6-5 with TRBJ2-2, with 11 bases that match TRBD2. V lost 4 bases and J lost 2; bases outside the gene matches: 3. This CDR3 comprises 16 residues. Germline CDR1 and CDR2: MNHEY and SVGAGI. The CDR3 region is CASSFGTSGNTGELFF. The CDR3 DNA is TGTGCCAGCAGTTTCGGGACTAGCGGAAACACCGGGGAGCTGTTTTTT.

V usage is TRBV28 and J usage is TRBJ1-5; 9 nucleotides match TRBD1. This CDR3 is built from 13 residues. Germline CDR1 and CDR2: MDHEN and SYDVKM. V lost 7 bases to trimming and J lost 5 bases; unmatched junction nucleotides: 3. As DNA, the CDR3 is TGTGCCAGCATTCGGGACAGGGATCAGCCCCAGCATTTT. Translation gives CASIRDRDQPQHF.

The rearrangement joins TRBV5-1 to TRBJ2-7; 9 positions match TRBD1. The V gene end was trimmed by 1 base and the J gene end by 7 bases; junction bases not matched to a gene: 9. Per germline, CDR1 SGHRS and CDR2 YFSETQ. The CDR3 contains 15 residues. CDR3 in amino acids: CASSLQGQGRDEQYF. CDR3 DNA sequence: TGCGCCAGCAGCTTGCAAGGACAGGGGCGTGATGAGCAGTACTTC.